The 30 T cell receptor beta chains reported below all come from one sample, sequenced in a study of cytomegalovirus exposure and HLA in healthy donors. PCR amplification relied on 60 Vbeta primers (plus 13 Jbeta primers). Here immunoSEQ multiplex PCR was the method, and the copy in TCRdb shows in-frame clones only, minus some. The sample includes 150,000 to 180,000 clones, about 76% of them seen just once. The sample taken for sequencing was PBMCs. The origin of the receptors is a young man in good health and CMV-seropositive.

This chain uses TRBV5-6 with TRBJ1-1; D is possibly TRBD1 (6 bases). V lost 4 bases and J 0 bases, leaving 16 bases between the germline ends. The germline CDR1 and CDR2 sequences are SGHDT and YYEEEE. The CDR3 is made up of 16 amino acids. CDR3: CASSAVPGTLNTEAFF. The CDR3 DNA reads TGTGCCAGCAGCGCCGTTCCCGGGACATTGAACACTGAAGCTTTCTTT. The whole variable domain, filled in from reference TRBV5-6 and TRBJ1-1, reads DAGVTQSPTHLIKTRGQQVTLRCSPKSGHDTVSWYQQALGQGPQFIFQYYEEEERQRGNFPDRFSGHQFPNYSSELNVNALLLGDSALYLCASSAVPGTLNTEAFFGQGTRLTVV.

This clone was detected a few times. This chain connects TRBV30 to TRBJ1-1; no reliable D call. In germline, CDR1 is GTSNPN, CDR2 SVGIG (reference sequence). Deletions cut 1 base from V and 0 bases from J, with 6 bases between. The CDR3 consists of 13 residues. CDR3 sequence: CAWSGGMNTEAFF. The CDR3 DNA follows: TGTGCCTGGAGTGGAGGCATGAACACTGAAGCTTTCTTT.

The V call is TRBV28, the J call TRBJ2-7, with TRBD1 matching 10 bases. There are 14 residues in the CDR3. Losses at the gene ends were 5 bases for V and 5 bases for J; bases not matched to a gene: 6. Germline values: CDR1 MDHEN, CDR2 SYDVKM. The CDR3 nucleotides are TGTGCCAGCAGTCTACCGGACAGGGGGGACGAGCAGTACTTC. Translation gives CASSLPDRGDEQYF.

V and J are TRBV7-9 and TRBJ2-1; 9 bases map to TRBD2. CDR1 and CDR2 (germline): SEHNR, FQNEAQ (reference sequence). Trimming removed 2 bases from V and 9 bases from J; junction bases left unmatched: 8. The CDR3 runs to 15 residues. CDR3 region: CASSLSGGRAGEQFF. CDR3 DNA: TGTGCCAGCAGCTTAAGCGGGGGGAGAGCGGGTGAGCAGTTCTTC.

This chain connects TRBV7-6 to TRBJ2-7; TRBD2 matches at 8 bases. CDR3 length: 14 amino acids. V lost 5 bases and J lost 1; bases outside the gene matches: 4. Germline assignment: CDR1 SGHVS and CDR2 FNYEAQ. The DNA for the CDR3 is TGTGCCAGCAGCCCAGAGCGGGGGTCCTACGAGCAGTACTTC. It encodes CASSPERGSYEQYF.

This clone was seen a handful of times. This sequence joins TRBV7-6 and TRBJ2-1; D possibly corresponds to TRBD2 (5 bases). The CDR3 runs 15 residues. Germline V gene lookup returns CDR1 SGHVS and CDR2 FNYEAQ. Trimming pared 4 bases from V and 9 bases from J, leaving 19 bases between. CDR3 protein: CASSSPGSPGGEQFF. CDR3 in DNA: TGTGCCAGCAGCTCACCGGGATCCCCAGGCGGTGAGCAGTTCTTC.

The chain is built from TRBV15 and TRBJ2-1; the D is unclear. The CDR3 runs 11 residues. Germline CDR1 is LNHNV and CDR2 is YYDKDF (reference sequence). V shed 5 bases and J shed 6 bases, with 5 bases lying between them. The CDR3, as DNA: TGTGCCACCAGCGGTAGCAATGAGCAGTTCTTC. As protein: CATSGSNEQFF.

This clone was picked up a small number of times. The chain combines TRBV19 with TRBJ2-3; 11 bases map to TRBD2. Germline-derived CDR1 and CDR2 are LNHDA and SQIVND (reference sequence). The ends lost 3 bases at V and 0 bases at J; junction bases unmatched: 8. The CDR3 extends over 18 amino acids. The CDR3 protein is CASSIRTSGPSSTDTQYF. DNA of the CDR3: TGTGCCAGTAGTATTCGGACTAGCGGGCCCTCTAGCACAGATACGCAGTATTTT. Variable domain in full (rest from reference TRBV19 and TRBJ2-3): DGGITQSPKYLFRKEGQNVTLSCEQNLNHDAMYWYRQDPGQGLRLIYYSQIVNDFQKGDIAEGYSVSREKKESFPLTVTSAQKNPTAFYLCASSIRTSGPSSTDTQYFGPGTRLTVL.

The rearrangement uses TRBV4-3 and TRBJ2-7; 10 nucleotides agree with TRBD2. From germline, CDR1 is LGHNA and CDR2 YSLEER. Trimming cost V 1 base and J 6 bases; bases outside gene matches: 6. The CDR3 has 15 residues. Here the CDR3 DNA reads TGCGCCAGCAGCCAAGCTACTAGCGGGGCGGGCGAGCAGTACTTC. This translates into CASSQATSGAGEQYF.

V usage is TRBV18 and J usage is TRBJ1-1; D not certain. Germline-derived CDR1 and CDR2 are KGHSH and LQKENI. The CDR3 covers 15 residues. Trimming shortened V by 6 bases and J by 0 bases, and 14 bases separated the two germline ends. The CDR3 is CASSSRPVMNTEAFF. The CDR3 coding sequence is TGTGCCAGCTCCTCCCGCCCGGTTATGAACACTGAAGCTTTCTTT.

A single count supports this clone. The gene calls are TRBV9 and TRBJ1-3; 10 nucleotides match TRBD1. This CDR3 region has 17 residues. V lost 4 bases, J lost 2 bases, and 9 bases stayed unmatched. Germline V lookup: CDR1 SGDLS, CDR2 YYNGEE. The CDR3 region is CASSLRQGAFTGNTIYF. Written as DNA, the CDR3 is TGTGCCAGCAGCCTACGACAGGGGGCTTTTACTGGAAACACCATATATTTT.

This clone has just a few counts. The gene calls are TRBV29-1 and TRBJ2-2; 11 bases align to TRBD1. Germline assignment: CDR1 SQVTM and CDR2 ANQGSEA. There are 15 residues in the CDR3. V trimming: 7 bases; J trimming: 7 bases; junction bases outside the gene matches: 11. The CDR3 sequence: CSGSGQGAESGELFF. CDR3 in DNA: TGCAGCGGCTCCGGACAGGGGGCTGAGAGCGGGGAGCTGTTTTTT.

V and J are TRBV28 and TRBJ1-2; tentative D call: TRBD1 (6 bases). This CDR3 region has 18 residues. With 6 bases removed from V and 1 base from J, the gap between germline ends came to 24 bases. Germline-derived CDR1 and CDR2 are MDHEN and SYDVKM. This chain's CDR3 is CASRPSTGHRPNNYGYTF. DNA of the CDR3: TGTGCCAGCAGACCGAGTACGGGACACCGTCCTAATAACTATGGCTACACCTTC.

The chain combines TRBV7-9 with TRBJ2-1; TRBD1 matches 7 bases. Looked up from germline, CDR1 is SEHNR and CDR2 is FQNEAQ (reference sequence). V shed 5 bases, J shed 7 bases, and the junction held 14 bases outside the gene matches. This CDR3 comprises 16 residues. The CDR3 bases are TGTGCCAGCAGCCCATTTCGAGGGGGCGATCTTAATGAGCAGTTCTTC. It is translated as CASSPFRGGDLNEQFF.

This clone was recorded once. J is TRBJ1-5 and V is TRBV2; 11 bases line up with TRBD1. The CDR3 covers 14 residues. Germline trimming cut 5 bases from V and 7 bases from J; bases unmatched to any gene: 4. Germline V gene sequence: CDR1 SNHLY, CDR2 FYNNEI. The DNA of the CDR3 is TGTGCCAGCAGTCAGGGACAGGGGGAACAGCCCCAGCATTTT. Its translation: CASSQGQGEQPQHF.

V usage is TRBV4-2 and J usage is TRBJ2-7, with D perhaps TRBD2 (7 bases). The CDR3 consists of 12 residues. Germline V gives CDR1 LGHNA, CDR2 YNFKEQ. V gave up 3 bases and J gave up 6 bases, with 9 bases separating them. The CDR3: CASSQGGLEQYF. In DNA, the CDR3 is TGTGCCAGCAGCCAGGGGGGGCTCGAGCAGTACTTC.

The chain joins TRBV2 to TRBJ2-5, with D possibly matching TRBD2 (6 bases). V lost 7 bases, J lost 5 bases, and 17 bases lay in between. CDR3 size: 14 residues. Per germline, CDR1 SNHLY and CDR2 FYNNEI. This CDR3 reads CASKLARGAETQYF. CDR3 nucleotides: TGTGCCAGCAAGCTAGCGCGAGGGGCGGAGACCCAGTACTTC.

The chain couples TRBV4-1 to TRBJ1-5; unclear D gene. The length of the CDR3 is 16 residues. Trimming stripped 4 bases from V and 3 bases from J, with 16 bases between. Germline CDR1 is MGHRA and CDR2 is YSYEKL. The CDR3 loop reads CASSPKEQLNNQPQHF. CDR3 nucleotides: TGCGCCAGCAGCCCCAAGGAGCAGCTAAACAATCAGCCCCAGCATTTT.

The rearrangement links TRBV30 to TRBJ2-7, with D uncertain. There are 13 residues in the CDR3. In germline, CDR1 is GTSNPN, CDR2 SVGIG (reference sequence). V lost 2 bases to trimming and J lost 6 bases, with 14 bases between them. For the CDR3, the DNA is TGTGCCTGGAGTTCTAACTTCCTTTCCGAGCAGTACTTC. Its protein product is CAWSSNFLSEQYF. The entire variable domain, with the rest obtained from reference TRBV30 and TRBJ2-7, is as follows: SQTIHQWPATLVQPVGSPLSLECTVEGTSNPNLYWYRQAAGRGLQLLFYSVGIGQISSEVPQNLSASRPQDRQFILSSKKLLLSDSGFYLCAWSSNFLSEQYFGPGTRLTVT.

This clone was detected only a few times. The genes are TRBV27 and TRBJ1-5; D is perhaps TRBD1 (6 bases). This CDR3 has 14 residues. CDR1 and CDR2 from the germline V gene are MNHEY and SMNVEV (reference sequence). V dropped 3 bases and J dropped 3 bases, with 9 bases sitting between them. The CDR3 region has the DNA TGTGCCAGCAGTTTGCTGGGGGCCAATCAGCCCCAGCATTTT. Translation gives CASSLLGANQPQHF.

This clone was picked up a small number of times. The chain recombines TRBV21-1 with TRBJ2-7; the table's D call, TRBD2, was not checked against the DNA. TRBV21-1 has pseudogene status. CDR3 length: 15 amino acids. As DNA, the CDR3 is TGTGCCAGCAGCAAAGCTGAAGCGAACTCCTACGAGCAGTACTTC. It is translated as CASSKAEANSYEQYF.

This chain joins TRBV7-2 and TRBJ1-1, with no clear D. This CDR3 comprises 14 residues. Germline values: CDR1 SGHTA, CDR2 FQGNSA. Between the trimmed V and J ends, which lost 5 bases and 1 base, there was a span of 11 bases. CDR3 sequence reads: CASSPYGGNTEAFF. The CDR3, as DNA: TGTGCCAGCAGCCCCTATGGAGGGAACACTGAAGCTTTCTTT.

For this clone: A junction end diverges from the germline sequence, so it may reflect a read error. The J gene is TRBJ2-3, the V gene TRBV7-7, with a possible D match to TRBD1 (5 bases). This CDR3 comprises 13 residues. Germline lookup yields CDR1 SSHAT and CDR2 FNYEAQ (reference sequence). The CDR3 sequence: CASSLGNRDTQYF. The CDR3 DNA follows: TGTGCTAGCAGCTTAGGGAACAGGGATACGCAGTATTTT.

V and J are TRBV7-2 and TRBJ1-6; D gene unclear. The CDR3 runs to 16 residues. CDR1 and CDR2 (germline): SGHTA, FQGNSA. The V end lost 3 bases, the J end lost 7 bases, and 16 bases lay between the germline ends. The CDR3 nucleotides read TGTGCCAGCAGCTTGGGTCCCCTTGGAGGGAATTCACCCCTCCACTTT. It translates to CASSLGPLGGNSPLHF.

This chain's CDR3 is CASSPSGGHPMGEQFF. The CDR3 DNA reads as TGTGCCAGCAGTCCCAGCGGGGGGCACCCTATGGGGGAGCAGTTCTTC. This rearrangement joins TRBV13 to TRBJ2-1; 9 bases are shared with TRBD2. V dropped 6 bases and J dropped 10; count of bases not matched to a gene: 16. Germline CDR1 and CDR2: PRHDT and FYEKMQ (reference sequence). This CDR3 region has 16 residues.

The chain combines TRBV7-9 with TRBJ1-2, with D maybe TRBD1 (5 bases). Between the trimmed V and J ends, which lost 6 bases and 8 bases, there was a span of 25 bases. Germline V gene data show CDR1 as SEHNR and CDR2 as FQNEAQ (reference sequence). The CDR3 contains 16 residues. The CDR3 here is CASRSPGGGAAGGYTF. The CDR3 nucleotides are TGTGCCAGCAGGTCCCCGGGAGGTGGGGCCGCCGGGGGCTACACCTTC. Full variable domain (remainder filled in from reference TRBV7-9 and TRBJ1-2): DTGVSQNPRHKITKRGQNVTFRCDPISEHNRLYWYRQTLGQGPEFLTYFQNEAQLEKSRLLSDRFSAERPKGSFSTLEIQRTEQGDSAMYLCASRSPGGGAAGGYTFGSGTRLTVV.

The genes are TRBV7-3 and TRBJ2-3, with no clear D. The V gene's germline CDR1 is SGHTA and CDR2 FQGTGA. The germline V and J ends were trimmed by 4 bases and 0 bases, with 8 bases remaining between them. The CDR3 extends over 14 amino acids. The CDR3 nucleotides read TGTGCCAGCAGCTCGGCTAGGAGCACAGATACGCAGTATTTT. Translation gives CASSSARSTDTQYF.

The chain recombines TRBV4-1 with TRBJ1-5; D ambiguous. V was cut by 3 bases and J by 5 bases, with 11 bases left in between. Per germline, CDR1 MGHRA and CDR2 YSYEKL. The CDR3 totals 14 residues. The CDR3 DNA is TGCGCCAGCAGCCACCCCCTCCGGGATCAGCCCCAGCATTTT. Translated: CASSHPLRDQPQHF.

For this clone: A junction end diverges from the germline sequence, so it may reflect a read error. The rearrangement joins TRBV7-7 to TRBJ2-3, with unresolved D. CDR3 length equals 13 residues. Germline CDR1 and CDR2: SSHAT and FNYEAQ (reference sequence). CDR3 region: CASSLSLADTQYF. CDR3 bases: TGTGCTAGCAGCTTAAGTCTAGCAGATACGCAGTATTTT.

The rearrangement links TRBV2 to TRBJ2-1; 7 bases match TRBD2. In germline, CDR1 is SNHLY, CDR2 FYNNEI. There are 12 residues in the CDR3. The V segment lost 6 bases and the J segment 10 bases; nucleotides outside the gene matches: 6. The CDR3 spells CASRTPSGEQFF. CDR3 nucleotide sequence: TGTGCCAGCAGGACTCCTAGCGGCGAGCAGTTCTTC. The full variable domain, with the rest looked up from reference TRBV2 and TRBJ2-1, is EPEVTQTPSHQVTQMGQEVILRCVPISNHLYFYWYRQILGQKVEFLVSFYNNEISEKSEIFDDQFSVERPDGSNFTLKIRSTKLEDSAMYFCASRTPSGEQFFGPGTRLTVL.